Below are 5 T cell receptor beta chains sequenced from a single sample in a study of T cells in Graves' hyperthyroidism and ophthalmopathy. Amplification of TCR beta CDR3 regions was performed using RNA transcripts as template. A first-round RT-PCR of the TCR CDR3 used the HTBI primer set. TCRdb passed the multiplex PCR reads through MiXCR, listing each CDR3 protein once. The sample holds approximately 360,000 distinct CDR3 sequences; 20% to 25% are singletons and the top ten take more than 60%. The sequenced sample consisted of blood. The receptor set was obtained from a man aged 45 to 65 with Graves' hyperthyroidism.

This clonotype was counted between two and nine times. The genes are TRBV3-1 and TRBJ1-3, with 7 bases fitting TRBD1. This CDR3 spans 17 amino acids. Germline V gene sequence: CDR1 LGHDT, CDR2 YNNKEL (reference sequence). V trimming: 4 bases; J trimming: 0 bases; junction bases outside the gene matches: 9. The CDR3 DNA reads TGTGCCAGCAGCCCGTCCCGGACAGGTCTCTCTGGAAACACCATATATTTT. This translates into CASSPSRTGLSGNTIYF.

This clonotype was observed once. The rearrangement joins TRBV7-3 to TRBJ2-7; 10 bases map to TRBD2. Germline V lookup: CDR1 SGHTA, CDR2 FQGTGA. The CDR3 runs 16 residues. V lost 0 bases to trimming and J lost 6 bases; unmatched junction nucleotides: 8. In DNA form, the CDR3 reads TGTGCCAGCAGCTTAACGTTTACTAGCGGGAAACCCGAGCAGTACTTC. Its translation: CASSLTFTSGKPEQYF.

Here the CDR3 reads CSARLGVYEQYF. CDR3 nucleotides: TGCAGTGCTAGACTAGGCGTGTACGAGCAGTACTTC. The V and J genes are TRBV20-1 and TRBJ2-7; D is unresolved. CDR1 and CDR2 (germline): DFQATT, SNEGSKA (reference sequence). CDR3 size: 12 residues. V was cut by 2 bases and J by 4 bases, with 9 bases left in between.

V gene TRBV14 combines with J gene TRBJ2-7, with TRBD2 as a possible D gene (6 bases). Germline CDR1 is SGHDN and CDR2 is FVKESK. Trimming took 5 bases from V and 4 from J, leaving 21 bases between them. There are 16 residues in the CDR3. CDR3 amino acids: CASSTRGGIRNYEQYF. In DNA, the CDR3 is TGTGCCAGCAGCACTAGAGGCGGGATACGGAATTACGAGCAGTACTTC.

The V call is TRBV5-1, the J call TRBJ1-1; TRBD1 agrees at 7 bases. CDR1 is SGHRS, CDR2 YFSETQ, per germline. After removal of 4 bases from V and 0 bases from J, the junction contained 6 bases not matched to a gene. The CDR3 is 15 amino acids. CDR3 sequence: CASSPGQRLNTEAFF. The CDR3 DNA is TGCGCCAGCAGCCCGGGACAGAGGCTGAACACTGAAGCTTTCTTT.